A selection of T cell receptor beta chains follows, all from one sample in a study of blood T cell repertoires in COVID-19. Sequenced by immunoSEQ multiplex PCR; TCRdb stores in-frame clones only, minus some. Among roughly 160,000 clones listed, approximately 86% were seen once. Material: peripheral blood. All receptors come from a man between 60 and 75 years old with COVID-19, enrolled during active disease. CDR3s include the opening cysteine and the closing phenylalanine or tryptophan. The D gene is left open where the match is weak.

CDR3aa	d_gene	v_gene	j_gene
CASSRTGGNPQETQYF	-	TRBV7-2	TRBJ2-5
CASSASAFFANEQFF	-	TRBV12-1	TRBJ2-1
CASRLQDYGELFF	-	TRBV14	TRBJ2-2
CASQLSRTGPHEQYF	TRBD1	TRBV5-5	TRBJ2-7
CASSVGGGNTGELFF	TRBD2	TRBV9	TRBJ2-2
CASSSRRGTEAFF	-	TRBV7-9	TRBJ1-1
CASSLGQANTEAFF	TRBD1	TRBV28	TRBJ1-1
CASSGFGNVRTDTQYF	-	TRBV6-2/TRBV6-3	TRBJ2-3
CASSSTGGGNQPQHF	TRBD1	TRBV6-5	TRBJ1-5
CASSLRGLAIGETQYF	-	TRBV9	TRBJ2-5
CASSSNSGKIDTQYF	TRBD2	TRBV5-4	TRBJ2-3
CASSFQNTGELFF	-	TRBV19	TRBJ2-2
CASSEKVYRRGTDTQYF	-	TRBV25-1	TRBJ2-3
CASSPLGGRSPLHF	-	TRBV6-5	TRBJ1-6
CASSALAGSYNEQFF	TRBD2	TRBV9	TRBJ2-1
CASSIGGRGNGYTF	-	TRBV19	TRBJ1-2
CASSLGLTGGWSEKLFF	-	TRBV3-1/TRBV3-2	TRBJ1-4
CASSLRRTGYNSPLHF	TRBD1	TRBV13	TRBJ1-6
CASSRGSANTGELFF	-	TRBV28	TRBJ2-2
CASSVSANYGYTF	-	TRBV7-2	TRBJ1-2
CASQDRGRSSYNEQFF	TRBD1	TRBV5-1	TRBJ2-1
CASSPGGSQETQYF	-	TRBV11-2	TRBJ2-5
CASSLALGMVDTQYF	-	TRBV5-1	TRBJ2-3
CASSTDPTGTEAFF	-	TRBV6-4	TRBJ1-1
CASSLDISGRRRSDEQFF	TRBD2	TRBV7-8	TRBJ2-1
CATSRDLSGSRYEQYF	TRBD2	TRBV15	TRBJ2-7
CASSYEMNTEAFF	-	TRBV6-5	TRBJ1-1
CASSLRPSGTGAHEQYF	TRBD1	TRBV7-2	TRBJ2-7
CASEGGNFNYGYTF	-	TRBV19	TRBJ1-2
CASSLGAESYGYTF	-	TRBV7-2	TRBJ1-2
CASSLYSSVVVAIQETQYF	-	TRBV28	TRBJ2-5
CASISVAEAFF	-	TRBV19	TRBJ1-1
CASSAETGVGTDTQYF	-	TRBV5-6	TRBJ2-3
CASSLATGGEETQYF	TRBD1	TRBV5-4	TRBJ2-5
CASSLAAGGAVYEQYF	TRBD1	TRBV18	TRBJ2-7
CASSPQGGQETQYF	-	TRBV7-3	TRBJ2-5
CASSLWVRGQLNSPLHF	TRBD1	TRBV5-1	TRBJ1-6
CASSYSVVNEQFF	-	TRBV6-2/TRBV6-3	TRBJ2-1
CASSLSRVSTF	-	TRBV28	TRBJ1-2
CASKKNMNTEAFF	-	TRBV27	TRBJ1-1
CASSESTGAAFF	TRBD1	TRBV2	TRBJ1-1
CASSLDGGGIETQYF	TRBD2	TRBV7-2	TRBJ2-5
CASSGNTIFNYGYTF	-	TRBV25-1	TRBJ1-2
CASSPRDRGQGKLFF	TRBD1	TRBV3-1/TRBV3-2	TRBJ1-4
CASSLAQGAIYNEQFF	TRBD1	TRBV18	TRBJ2-1
CASSDRSTTTNEKLFF	-	TRBV6-2/TRBV6-3	TRBJ1-4
CASRRTGGYAGELFF	-	TRBV19	TRBJ2-2
CASRLTDTDTQYF	-	TRBV6-5	TRBJ2-3
CASSNRGRSGGYTF	TRBD1	TRBV2	TRBJ1-2
CASSLAPGQGSSEAFF	-	TRBV7-2	TRBJ1-1
CASSTLLTGTVNSPLHF	TRBD1	TRBV19	TRBJ1-6
CASSYEAASNQPQHF	-	TRBV6-6	TRBJ1-5
CASGLASGGSYF	-	TRBV12-5	TRBJ2-7
CASSSTGSDQPQHF	TRBD1	TRBV7-6	TRBJ1-5
CASSERDRNYGYTF	-	TRBV27	TRBJ1-2
CASSSPRGQPETQYF	-	TRBV13	TRBJ2-5
CASTSSTSGRQSLEQFF	TRBD2	TRBV27	TRBJ2-1
CASRETGVSEKLFF	-	TRBV7-9	TRBJ1-4
CASRRTGGNTIYF	TRBD1	TRBV28	TRBJ1-3